The rows below give T cell receptor beta chains drawn from one sample of a study of blood T cell repertoires in COVID-19. Clones were read by immunoSEQ multiplex PCR, and TCRdb kept only the in-frame ones, dropping some. There are 150,000 to 200,000 clones in the sample; roughly 91% occur only once, and 6% lies in the top ten. The sequenced sample consisted of peripheral blood. The origin of the receptors is a man aged 40-55 years with active or convalescent COVID-19. The CDR3 runs from the conserved cysteine through the conserved F or W. The order of the fields is J gene, V gene, CDR3 protein.

>TRBJ1-2|TRBV7-9
CASSTDRGRLGGYTF
>TRBJ1-5|TRBV15
CATSRVGGGIQPQHF
>TRBJ1-2|TRBV28
CASGTYSYGYTF
>TRBJ1-1|TRBV2
CASSETVLTEAFF
>TRBJ1-1|TRBV2
CASRYRGSNTEAFF
>TRBJ2-3|TRBV18
CASSRPEREPSPTTDTQYF
>TRBJ1-2|TRBV18
CASSPSGQGTGVSGYTF
>TRBJ1-1|TRBV27
CASSLVLQTEAFF
>TRBJ1-2|TRBV3-1/TRBV3-2
CASSQVDSFYGYTF
>TRBJ2-1|TRBV18
CASSVVAGDYNEQFF
>TRBJ1-2|TRBV7-9
CASSIGTGDGYTF
>TRBJ1-2|TRBV11-2
CASSPERGAVGYTF
>TRBJ1-5|TRBV11-2
CASSPRGQLQDAQHF
>TRBJ2-3|TRBV5-4
CASSSLAGGTDTQYF
>TRBJ1-1|TRBV6-1
CASSDRWAAGTEAFF
>TRBJ1-2|TRBV30
CACNAGALVGYTF
>TRBJ1-2|TRBV3-1/TRBV3-2
CASSSGTGATRGYTF
>TRBJ1-2|TRBV15
CATSRDKGVVSIGAYNYGYTF
>TRBJ2-7|TRBV7-9
CASSLLFDRVYYEQYF
>TRBJ1-3|TRBV19
CASSRTGDSGNTIYF
>TRBJ1-6|TRBV9
CASSVVTGAGSPLHF
>TRBJ2-3|TRBV7-2
CASSWGGNTDTQYF
>TRBJ2-3|TRBV24-1
CATSDLAGPQYF
>TRBJ2-7|TRBV7-7
CASSLASGGPSYEQYF
>TRBJ1-2|TRBV5-5
CASSLGDSSNYGYTF
>TRBJ1-1|TRBV11-2
CASSPYLTANEAFF
>TRBJ2-1|TRBV24-1
CATSELAGDNEQFF
>TRBJ1-2|TRBV14
CASSQVQSQGYTF
>TRBJ1-5|TRBV27
CASSLGLLSNQPQHF
>TRBJ1-4|TRBV4-1
CASSQATGPNEKLFF
>TRBJ2-5|TRBV29-1
CSVVEETQYF
>TRBJ1-2|TRBV5-1
CASSLVGANYGYTF
>TRBJ1-1|TRBV5-1
CASSLEQGNTEAFF
>TRBJ1-2|TRBV6-5
CASSYGANYGYTF
>TRBJ1-2|TRBV28
CASRPGGAAYGYTF
>TRBJ1-1|TRBV11-3
CASSLGGKNTEAFF
>TRBJ1-2|TRBV28
CAVPQGAYGYTF
>TRBJ2-7|TRBV19
CASSLMRGRGYEQYF
>TRBJ2-3|TRBV11-2
CASSLNLAGGGTDTQYF
>TRBJ2-3|TRBV21-1
CASSNPRTLLAGETDTQYF
>TRBJ2-7|TRBV2
CASSAGQGRYEQYF
>TRBJ2-3|TRBV4-1
CASSQELQGLASNTDTQYF
>TRBJ1-2|TRBV18
CASSSTRVSDGYTF
>TRBJ2-3|TRBV5-1
CASSLVGSTDTQYF
>TRBJ1-2|TRBV4-1
CASSQPNGGRIYGYTF
>TRBJ2-5|TRBV5-1
CASAGGDLETQYF
>TRBJ2-3|TRBV3-1/TRBV3-2
CASSQASSLADTQYF
>TRBJ2-5|TRBV4-3
CASSPGGGALRETQYF